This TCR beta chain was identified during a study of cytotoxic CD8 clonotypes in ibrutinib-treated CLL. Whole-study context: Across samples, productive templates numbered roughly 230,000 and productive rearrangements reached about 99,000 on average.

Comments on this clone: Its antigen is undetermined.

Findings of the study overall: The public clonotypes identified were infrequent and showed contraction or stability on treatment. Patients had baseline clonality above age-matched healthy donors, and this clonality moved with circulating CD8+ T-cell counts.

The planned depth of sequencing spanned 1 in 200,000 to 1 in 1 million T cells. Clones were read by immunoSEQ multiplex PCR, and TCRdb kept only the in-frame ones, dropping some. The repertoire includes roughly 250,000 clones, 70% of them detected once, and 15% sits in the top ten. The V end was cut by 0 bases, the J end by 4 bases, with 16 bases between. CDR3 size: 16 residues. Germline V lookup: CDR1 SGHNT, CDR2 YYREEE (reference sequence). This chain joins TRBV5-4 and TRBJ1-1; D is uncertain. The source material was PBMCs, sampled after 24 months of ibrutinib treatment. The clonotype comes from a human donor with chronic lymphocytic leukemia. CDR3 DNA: TGTGCCAGCAGCTTGGAGGCAGGTAACCTACCCACTGAAGCTTTCTTT. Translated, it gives CASSLEAGNLPTEAFF.